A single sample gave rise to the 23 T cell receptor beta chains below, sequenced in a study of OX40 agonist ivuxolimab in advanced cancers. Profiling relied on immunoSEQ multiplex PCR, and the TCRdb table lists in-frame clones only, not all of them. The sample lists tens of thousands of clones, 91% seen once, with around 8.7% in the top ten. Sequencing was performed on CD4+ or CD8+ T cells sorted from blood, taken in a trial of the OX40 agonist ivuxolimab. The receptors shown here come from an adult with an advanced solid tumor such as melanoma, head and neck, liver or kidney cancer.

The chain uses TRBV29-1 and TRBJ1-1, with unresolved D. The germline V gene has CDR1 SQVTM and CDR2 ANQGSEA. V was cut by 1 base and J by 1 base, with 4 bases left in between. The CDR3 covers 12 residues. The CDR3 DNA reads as TGCAGCGTTGAAGCAGGGAACACTGAAGCTTTCTTT. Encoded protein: CSVEAGNTEAFF.

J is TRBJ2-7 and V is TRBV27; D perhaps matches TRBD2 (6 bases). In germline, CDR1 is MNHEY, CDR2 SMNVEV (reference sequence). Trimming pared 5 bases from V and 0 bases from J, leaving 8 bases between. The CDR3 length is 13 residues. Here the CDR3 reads CASSVADSYEQYF. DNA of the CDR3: TGTGCCAGCAGTGTAGCGGACTCCTACGAGCAGTACTTC.

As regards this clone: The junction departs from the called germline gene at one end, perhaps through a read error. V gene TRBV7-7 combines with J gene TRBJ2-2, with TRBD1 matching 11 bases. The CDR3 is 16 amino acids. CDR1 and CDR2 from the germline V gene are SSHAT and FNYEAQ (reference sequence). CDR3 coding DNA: TGTGCTAGCAGCTCAACCGGGACAGGGGGTACCGGGGAGCTGTTTTTT. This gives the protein CASSSTGTGGTGELFF.

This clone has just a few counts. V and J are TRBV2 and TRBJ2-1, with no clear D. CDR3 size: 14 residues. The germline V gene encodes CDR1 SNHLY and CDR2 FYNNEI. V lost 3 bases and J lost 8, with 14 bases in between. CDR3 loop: CASSEGLVGYEQFF. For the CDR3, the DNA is TGTGCCAGCAGTGAGGGATTGGTGGGCTATGAGCAGTTCTTC.

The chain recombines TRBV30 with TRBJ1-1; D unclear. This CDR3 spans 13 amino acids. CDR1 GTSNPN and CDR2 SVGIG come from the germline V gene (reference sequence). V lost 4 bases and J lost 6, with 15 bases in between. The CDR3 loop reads CAWNRLSSAEAFF. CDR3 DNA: TGTGCCTGGAACAGACTCTCCTCGGCTGAAGCTTTCTTT.

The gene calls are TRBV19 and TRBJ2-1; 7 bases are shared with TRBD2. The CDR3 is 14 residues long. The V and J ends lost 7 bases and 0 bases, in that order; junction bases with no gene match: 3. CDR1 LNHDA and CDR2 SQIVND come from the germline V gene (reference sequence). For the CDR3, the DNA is TGTGCCAGTACGCGGGGGAGCTCCTACAATGAGCAGTTCTTC. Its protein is CASTRGSSYNEQFF.

Here the CDR3 reads CASSPGTQETQYF. The CDR3 nucleotides read TGTGCCAGCTCACCCGGAACCCAAGAGACCCAGTACTTC. V is TRBV18 and J is TRBJ2-5, with D hard to call. From germline, CDR1 is KGHSH and CDR2 LQKENI. V gave up 3 bases and J gave up 1 base, with 6 bases separating them. The CDR3 extends over 13 amino acids.

CDR3 region: CASSQQTAVNTEAFF. The CDR3 region has the DNA TGCGCCAGCAGCCAACAAACAGCTGTTAACACTGAAGCTTTCTTT. V usage is TRBV4-1 and J usage is TRBJ1-1; D is undetermined. Germline values: CDR1 MGHRA, CDR2 YSYEKL. Trimming removed 2 bases at V and 2 bases at J, with 12 bases between. This CDR3 region has 15 residues.

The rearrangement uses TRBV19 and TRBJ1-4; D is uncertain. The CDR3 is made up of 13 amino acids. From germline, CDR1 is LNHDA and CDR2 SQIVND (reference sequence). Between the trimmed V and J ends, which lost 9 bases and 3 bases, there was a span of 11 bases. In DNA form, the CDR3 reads TGTGCCAGCCACGAAGGAGCTAATGAAAAACTGTTTTTT. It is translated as CASHEGANEKLFF. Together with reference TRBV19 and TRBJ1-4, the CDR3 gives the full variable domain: DGGITQSPKYLFRKEGQNVTLSCEQNLNHDAMYWYRQDPGQGLRLIYYSQIVNDFQKGDIAEGYSVSREKKESFPLTVTSAQKNPTAFYLCASHEGANEKLFFGSGTQLSVL.

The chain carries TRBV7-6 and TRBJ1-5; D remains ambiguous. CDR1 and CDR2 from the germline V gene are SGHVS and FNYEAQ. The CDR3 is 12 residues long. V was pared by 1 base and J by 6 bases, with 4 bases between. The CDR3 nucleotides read TGTGCCAGCAGCTTAGTAGGTCAGCCCCAGCATTTT. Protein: CASSLVGQPQHF.

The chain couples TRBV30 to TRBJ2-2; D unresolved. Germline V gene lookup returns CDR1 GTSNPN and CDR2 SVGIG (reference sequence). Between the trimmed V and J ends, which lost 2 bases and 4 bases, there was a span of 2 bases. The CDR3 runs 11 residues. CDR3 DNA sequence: TGTGCCTGGAGTTTCACCGGGGAGCTGTTTTTT. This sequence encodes CAWSFTGELFF.

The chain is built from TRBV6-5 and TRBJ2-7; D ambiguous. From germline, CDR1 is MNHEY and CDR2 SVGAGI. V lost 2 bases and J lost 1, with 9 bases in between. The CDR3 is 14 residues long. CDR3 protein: CASSYGGVSYEQYF. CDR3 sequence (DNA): TGTGCCAGCAGTTACGGTGGGGTATCCTACGAGCAGTACTTC.

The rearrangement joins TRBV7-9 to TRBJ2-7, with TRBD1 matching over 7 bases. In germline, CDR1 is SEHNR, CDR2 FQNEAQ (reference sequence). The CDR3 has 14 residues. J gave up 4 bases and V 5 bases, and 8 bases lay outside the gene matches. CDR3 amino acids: CASSMDVQGYEQYF. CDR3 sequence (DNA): TGTGCCAGCAGCATGGATGTACAGGGGTACGAGCAGTACTTC.

This CDR3 is CASSRTGLGEQFF. CDR3 in DNA: TGTGCCAGCAGTAGGACAGGGTTAGGTGAGCAGTTCTTC. V and J are TRBV28 and TRBJ2-1; 8 bases line up with TRBD1. CDR1 is MDHEN and CDR2 is SYDVKM in the germline V gene. V was pared by 5 bases and J by 9 bases, with 6 bases of the junction left unmatched. This CDR3 is 13 amino acids long.

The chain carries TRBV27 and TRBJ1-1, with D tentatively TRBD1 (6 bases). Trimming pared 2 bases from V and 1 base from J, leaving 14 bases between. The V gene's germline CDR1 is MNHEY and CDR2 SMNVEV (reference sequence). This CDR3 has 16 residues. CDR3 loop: CASSLGSSGENTEAFF. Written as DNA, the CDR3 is TGTGCCAGCAGTTTAGGAAGTTCAGGGGAGAACACTGAAGCTTTCTTT.

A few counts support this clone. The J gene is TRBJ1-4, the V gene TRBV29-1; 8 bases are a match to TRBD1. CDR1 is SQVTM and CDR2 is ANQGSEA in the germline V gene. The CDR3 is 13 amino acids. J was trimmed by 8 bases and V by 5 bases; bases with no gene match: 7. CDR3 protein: CSVLDREDEKLFF. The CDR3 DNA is TGCAGCGTTTTGGACAGGGAGGACGAAAAACTGTTTTTT.

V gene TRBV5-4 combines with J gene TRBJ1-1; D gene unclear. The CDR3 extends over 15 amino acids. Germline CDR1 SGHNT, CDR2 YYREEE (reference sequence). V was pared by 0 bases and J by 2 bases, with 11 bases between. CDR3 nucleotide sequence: TGTGCCAGCAGCTTGGTTTCGTTTACTAACACTGAAGCTTTCTTT. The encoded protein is CASSLVSFTNTEAFF. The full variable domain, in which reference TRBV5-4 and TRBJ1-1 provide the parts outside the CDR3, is ETGVTQSPTHLIKTRGQQVTLRCSSQSGHNTVSWYQQALGQGPQFIFQYYREEENGRGNFPPRFSGLQFPNYSSELNVNALELDDSALYLCASSLVSFTNTEAFFGQGTRLTVV.

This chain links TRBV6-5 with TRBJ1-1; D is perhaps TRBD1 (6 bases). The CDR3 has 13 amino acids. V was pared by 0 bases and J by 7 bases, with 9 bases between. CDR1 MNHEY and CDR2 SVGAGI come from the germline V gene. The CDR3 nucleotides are TGTGCCAGCAGTTACTCAACCAGGGGTGAAGCTTTCTTT. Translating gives CASSYSTRGEAFF.

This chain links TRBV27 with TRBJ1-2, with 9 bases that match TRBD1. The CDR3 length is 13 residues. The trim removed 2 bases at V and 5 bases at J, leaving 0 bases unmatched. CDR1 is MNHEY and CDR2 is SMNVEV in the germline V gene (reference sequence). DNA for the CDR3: TGTGCCAGCAGTTTAGGGACAGGGTATGGCTACACCTTC. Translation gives CASSLGTGYGYTF.

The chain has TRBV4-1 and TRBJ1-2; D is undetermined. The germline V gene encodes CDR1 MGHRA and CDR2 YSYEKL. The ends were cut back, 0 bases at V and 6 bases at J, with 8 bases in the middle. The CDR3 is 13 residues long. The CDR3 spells CASSQERPDGYTF. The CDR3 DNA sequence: TGCGCCAGCAGCCAAGAGCGTCCGGATGGCTACACCTTC.

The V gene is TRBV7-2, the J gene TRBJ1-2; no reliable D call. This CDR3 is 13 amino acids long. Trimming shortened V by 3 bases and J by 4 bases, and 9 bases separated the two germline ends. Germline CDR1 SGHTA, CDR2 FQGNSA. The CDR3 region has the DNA TGTGCCAGCAGCTTCCTGACGGCCTATGGCTACACCTTC. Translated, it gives CASSFLTAYGYTF.

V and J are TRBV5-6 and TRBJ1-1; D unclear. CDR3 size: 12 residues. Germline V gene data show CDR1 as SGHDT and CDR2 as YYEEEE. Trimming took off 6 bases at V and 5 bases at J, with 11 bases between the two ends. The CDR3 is CASTWRRTEAFF. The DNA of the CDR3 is TGTGCCAGCACCTGGAGGAGGACTGAAGCTTTCTTT.

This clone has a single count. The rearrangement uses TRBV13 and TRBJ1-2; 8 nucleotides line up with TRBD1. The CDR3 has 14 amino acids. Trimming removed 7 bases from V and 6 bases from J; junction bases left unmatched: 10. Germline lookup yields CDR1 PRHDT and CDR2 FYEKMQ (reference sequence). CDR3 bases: TGTGCCAGCAAGATTCAGGGGGCGCAGGATGGCTACACCTTC. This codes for CASKIQGAQDGYTF.